This entry lists 16 T cell receptor beta chains sequenced from one sample in a study of blood T cell repertoires in COVID-19. Some clones are missing from TCRdb's copy, which holds only in-frame ones; the method was immunoSEQ multiplex PCR. The data hold around 140,000 clones, with roughly 84% observed a single time. The sample was peripheral blood. These TCRs come from a human donor in a cohort sampled during active COVID-19.

The gene calls are TRBV10-3 and TRBJ2-7; 12 nucleotides align to TRBD2. The germline V gene has CDR1 ENHRY and CDR2 SYGVKD. The length of the CDR3 is 15 residues. V lost 5 bases and J lost 1; bases outside the gene matches: 3. The DNA for the CDR3 is TGTGCCATCAGTCCCGGGACTAGCGGGTCCTACGAGCAGTACGTC. It is translated as CAISPGTSGSYEQYV.

The chain uses TRBV3-1 (or the pseudogene TRBV3-2) and TRBJ2-3; D is undetermined. Trimming stripped 1 base from V and 2 bases from J, with 7 bases between. The CDR3 runs 14 residues. In germline, CDR1 is LGHDT, CDR2 YNNKEL (reference sequence). CDR3 sequence: CASSQVSPTDTQYF. The CDR3, as DNA: TGTGCCAGCAGCCAAGTATCTCCCACAGATACGCAGTATTTT.

This chain connects TRBV9 to TRBJ2-5, with a tentative D call TRBD2 (5 bases). CDR3 size: 15 residues. V was clipped by 3 bases and J by 1 base, with 13 bases between them. Germline V lookup: CDR1 SGDLS, CDR2 YYNGEE. CDR3 loop: CASSGQMTTQETQYF. The DNA of the CDR3 is TGTGCCAGCAGCGGCCAAATGACTACCCAAGAGACCCAGTACTTC.

The gene calls are TRBV6-5 and TRBJ1-4; possibly TRBD1 for D (6 bases). The CDR3 totals 13 residues. CDR1 is MNHEY, CDR2 SVGAGI, per germline. V lost 7 bases to trimming and J lost 4 bases, with 10 bases between them. As DNA, the CDR3 is TGTGCCAGCAAGGGGGGGAGTAATGAAAAACTGTTTTTT. It yields the protein CASKGGSNEKLFF.

The chain recombines TRBV5-1 with TRBJ1-4; 7 bases align to TRBD1. The V gene end was trimmed by 0 bases and the J gene end by 7 bases; junction bases not matched to a gene: 3. The CDR3 totals 14 residues. Germline CDR1 and CDR2: SGHRS and YFSETQ. CDR3: CASSLGTGGEKLFF. CDR3 nucleotide sequence: TGCGCCAGCAGCTTGGGGACAGGAGGTGAAAAACTGTTTTTT.

The chain uses TRBV3-1 (or the pseudogene TRBV3-2) and TRBJ1-6; unclear D gene. Trimming cost V 6 bases and J 13 bases, with 19 bases left between them. Germline loops: CDR1 LGHDT, CDR2 YNNKEL (reference sequence). The CDR3 covers 14 residues. The CDR3 nucleotides read TGTGCCAGCAGTCCGGACGCATTCGGGATCCCCCTCCACTTT. Translation: CASSPDAFGIPLHF.

The chain links TRBV19 to TRBJ2-7, with 11 positions matching TRBD2. The length of the CDR3 is 14 residues. Trimming cost V 5 bases and J 2 bases; bases outside gene matches: 2. From germline, CDR1 is LNHDA and CDR2 SQIVND (reference sequence). CDR3 protein: CASSLTSGTYEQYV. The CDR3 DNA follows: TGTGCCAGTAGTTTGACTAGCGGGACCTACGAGCAGTACGTC.

V usage is TRBV6-5 and J usage is TRBJ1-3; 8 bases align to TRBD1. The germline V gene has CDR1 MNHEY and CDR2 SVGAGI. This CDR3 contains 15 residues. The J segment lost 0 bases and the V segment lost 8 bases, leaving 6 bases of the junction unmatched. The CDR3 nucleotides are TGTGCCAGCGGTTCTGGACAGGGCTCTGGAAACACCATATATTTT. Its translation: CASGSGQGSGNTIYF.

This clone occurred a few times. V usage is TRBV9 and J usage is TRBJ1-6; no clear D. V shed 0 bases and J shed 15 bases, with 19 bases lying between them. This CDR3 has 15 amino acids. Germline-derived CDR1 and CDR2 are SGDLS and YYNGEE. CDR3 sequence (DNA): TGTGCCAGCAGCGTAGGGACCGATGGAGAGGGCCTCCTCCACTTT. Protein: CASSVGTDGEGLLHF.

The chain combines TRBV7-9 with TRBJ2-1; a possible D gene is TRBD2 (6 bases). V was cut by 11 bases and J by 8 bases, with 19 bases left in between. Looked up from germline, CDR1 is SEHNR and CDR2 is FQNEAQ (reference sequence). CDR3 length equals 13 residues. CDR3 sequence (DNA): TGTGCCGGAAGGACTATCTGGGGCGATGAGCAGTTCTTC. Translation gives CAGRTIWGDEQFF.

The rearrangement links TRBV20-1 to TRBJ1-3; D not resolved. The germline V gene encodes CDR1 DFQATT and CDR2 SNEGSKA (reference sequence). The V end lost 5 bases, the J end lost 4 bases, and 6 bases lay between the germline ends. The CDR3 has 11 residues. In DNA form, the CDR3 reads TGCAGTGCTCCGCAGGGAAACACCATATATTTT. Protein sequence: CSAPQGNTIYF.

The genes are TRBV4-1 and TRBJ1-3, with TRBD1 identical over 9 bases. Germline assignment: CDR1 MGHRA and CDR2 YSYEKL. This CDR3 region has 19 residues. The V segment lost 0 bases and the J segment 0 bases; nucleotides outside the gene matches: 9. The CDR3 is CASSQDSTDRGYSGNTIYF. The CDR3, as DNA: TGCGCCAGCAGCCAAGATAGTACCGACAGGGGGTACTCTGGAAACACCATATATTTT.

The V gene is TRBV15, the J gene TRBJ1-4; possible D gene TRBD1, 6 bases. V gave up 8 bases and J gave up 8 bases, with 18 bases separating them. Germline V gene sequence: CDR1 LNHNV, CDR2 YYDKDF (reference sequence). This CDR3 has 14 residues. CDR3 sequence (DNA): TGTGCCACCGGAATCCAGGGGTATGGGGAAAAACTGTTTTTT. Its protein is CATGIQGYGEKLFF.

The chain joins TRBV9 to TRBJ2-1; D perhaps matches TRBD2 (5 bases). Trimming removed 0 bases from V and 3 bases from J, with 10 bases in between. The germline V gene has CDR1 SGDLS and CDR2 YYNGEE. This CDR3 spans 15 amino acids. The CDR3 nucleotides read TGTGCCAGCAGCGTAGGAAGCGAGGGCTACAATGAGCAGTTCTTC. This encodes CASSVGSEGYNEQFF.

V usage is TRBV18 and J usage is TRBJ2-6; 9 bases map to TRBD1. Germline V gene sequence: CDR1 KGHSH, CDR2 LQKENI. The CDR3 consists of 19 residues. V was pared by 3 bases and J by 0 bases, with 9 bases of the junction left unmatched. CDR3 region: CASSPGQGRSSSGANVLTF. Written as DNA, the CDR3 is TGTGCCAGCTCACCGGGACAGGGACGGTCCAGCTCTGGGGCCAACGTCCTGACTTTC.

This clone was detected only a few times. This rearrangement joins TRBV11-2 to TRBJ1-1; D is perhaps TRBD1 (5 bases). From germline, CDR1 is SGHAT and CDR2 FQNNGV. The CDR3 loop spans 13 amino acids. Deletions cut 1 base from V and 5 bases from J, with 8 bases between. CDR3 sequence: CASSLVYRTEAFF. The CDR3, as DNA: TGTGCCAGCAGCTTAGTATACAGGACTGAAGCTTTCTTT.